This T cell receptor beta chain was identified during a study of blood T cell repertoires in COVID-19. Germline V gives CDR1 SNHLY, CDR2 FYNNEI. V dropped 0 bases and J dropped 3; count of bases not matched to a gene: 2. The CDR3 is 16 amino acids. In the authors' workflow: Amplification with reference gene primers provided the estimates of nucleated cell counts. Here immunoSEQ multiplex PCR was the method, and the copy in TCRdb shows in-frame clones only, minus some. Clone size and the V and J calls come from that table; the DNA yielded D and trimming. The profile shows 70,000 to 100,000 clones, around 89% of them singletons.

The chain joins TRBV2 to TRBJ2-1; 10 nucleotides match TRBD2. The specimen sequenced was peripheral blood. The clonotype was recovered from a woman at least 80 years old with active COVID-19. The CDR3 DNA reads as TGTGCCAGCAGTGAAGCTGGGACTAGCGTCTACAATGAGCAGTTCTTC. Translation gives CASSEAGTSVYNEQFF.